The TCR beta chain under discussion was sequenced for a study of cytomegalovirus exposure and HLA in healthy donors. Study-level information: Membership in the Caucasian-associated ancestry cluster was found for 81% of approximately 430 genotyped donors. General observations from the study: Later work found most CMV-associated TCR beta chains apparently HLA-restricted.

This clone is a singleton in its sample. The antigen remains undetermined. The PCR contained 60 Vbeta and 13 Jbeta primers. Measured with immunoSEQ multiplex PCR; TCRdb has only the in-frame clones, and not every one. This table has 80,000 to 100,000 clones, about 81% appearing once. Trimming took off 6 bases at V and 5 bases at J, with 8 bases between the two ends. Germline V lookup: CDR1 SGHDN, CDR2 FVKESK. CDR3 length: 13 residues. The V and J genes are TRBV14 and TRBJ1-6; D uncertain. The sequenced sample consisted of PBMCs. The sequence came from a man aged 35-49 years in good health and CMV-seronegative. The DNA for the CDR3 is TGTGCCAGCAGAATGGTAGATAATTCACCCCTCCACTTT. As protein: CASRMVDNSPLHF.